This is a list of T cell receptor beta chains from one sample in a study of blood T cell repertoires in COVID-19. Assay used: immunoSEQ multiplex PCR; TCRdb lists only in-frame clones, some missing. The sample records about 230,000 clones, around 83% being singletons. What was sequenced was peripheral blood. These receptors came from a woman aged 45-65 years with acute or convalescent COVID-19. The CDR3 runs from the conserved cysteine through the conserved F or W. The order of the fields is V gene, J gene, clone size, D gene, CDR3 length, CDR3 protein, CDR3 DNA. A D gene is named only where the DNA matches it firmly. Some rows mark clone size as missing; the rest say once, few, many or name a class of expanded clone.

TRBV24-1	TRBJ2-7	.	.	14	CATSRKGGSYEQYF	TGTGCCACCAGTCGGAAGGGCGGGTCCTACGAGCAGTACTTC
TRBV28	TRBJ2-7	once	TRBD1	14	CASGRTGSSYEQYF	TGTGCCAGCGGGCGGACAGGGAGCTCCTACGAGCAGTACTTC
TRBV19	TRBJ1-2	.	TRBD1	14	CASSRQGTNYGYTF	TGTGCCAGTAGTAGACAGGGGACTAACTATGGCTACACCTTC
TRBV27	TRBJ2-3	many	.	14	CASSRRESTDTQYF	TGTGCCAGCTCCCGGAGGGAGAGCACAGATACGCAGTATTTT
TRBV7-8	TRBJ2-7	.	.	12	CASSLSAYEQYF	TGTGCCAGCAGCTTGAGTGCCTACGAGCAGTACTTC
TRBV2	TRBJ2-2	.	TRBD1	16	CASSYGTAANTGELFF	TGTGCCAGCAGCTATGGGACAGCTGCGAACACCGGGGAGCTGTTTTTT
TRBV2	TRBJ2-7	few	.	11	CASMSGYEQYF	TGTGCCAGTATGAGCGGTTACGAGCAGTACTTC
TRBV2	TRBJ1-1	.	.	16	CASSGRRGNMNTEAFF	TGTGCCAGCAGTGGCCGACGAGGAAACATGAACACTGAAGCTTTCTTT
TRBV5-1	TRBJ1-4	.	.	16	CASSADHPGTNEKLFF	TGCGCCAGCAGCGCCGACCATCCAGGAACTAATGAAAAACTGTTTTTT
TRBV9	TRBJ2-3	.	TRBD2	14	CASSELAESQAQYF	TGTGCCAGCAGCGAGCTAGCGGAGTCTCAGGCCCAGTATTTT
TRBV19	TRBJ2-1	.	.	12	CASSVRVDEQFF	TGTGCCAGTAGTGTCAGGGTGGATGAGCAGTTCTTC
TRBV30	TRBJ2-2	few	.	15	CAWSGQTRPTGELFF	TGTGCCTGGAGTGGACAGACGAGACCCACCGGGGAGCTGTTTTTT
TRBV7-9	TRBJ2-1	once	.	12	CASSSDNYEQFF	TGTGCCAGCAGCTCGGACAACTATGAGCAGTTCTTC
TRBV27	TRBJ2-7	few	.	13	CASSFRGSYEQYF	TGTGCCAGCAGTTTTCGGGGTTCCTACGAGCAGTACTTC
TRBV7-9	TRBJ2-3	.	TRBD1	19	CASSLRWTGSSSSTDTQYF	TGTGCCAGCAGCTTAAGGTGGACAGGGAGTTCCTCTAGCACAGATACGCAGTATTTT
TRBV28	TRBJ2-4	.	.	14	CASSPPLGGNIQYF	TGTGCCAGCAGCCCCCCGTTAGGGGGAAACATTCAGTACTTC
TRBV2	TRBJ2-5	.	TRBD2	15	CASSRLAGVIETQYF	TGTGCCAGCAGTCGGCTAGCGGGGGTTATAGAGACCCAGTACTTC
TRBV6-1	TRBJ1-1	once	.	13	CASSEVKNTEAFF	TGTGCCAGCAGTGAAGTAAAGAACACTGAAGCTTTCTTT
TRBV5-1	TRBJ2-2	.	.	13	CASSPQSTGELFF	TGCGCCAGCTCCCCCCAGTCCACCGGGGAGCTGTTTTTT
TRBV28	TRBJ2-1	.	TRBD2	14	CASSPGLANHEQFF	TGTGCCAGCAGTCCGGGACTAGCGAATCATGAGCAGTTCTTC
TRBV6-5	TRBJ2-1	.	.	11	CASLSEDEQFF	TGTGCCAGCCTTTCGGAGGATGAGCAGTTCTTC
TRBV6-5	TRBJ2-7	.	TRBD1	13	CASWDRGGNEQYF	TGTGCCAGCTGGGACAGGGGCGGAAACGAGCAGTACTTC
TRBV6-5	TRBJ2-5	.	TRBD1	16	CASSYSPGQGEETQYF	TGTGCCAGCAGTTACTCGCCGGGACAGGGGGAAGAGACCCAGTACTTC
TRBV4-2	TRBJ1-2	.	.	15	CASSQDRGSYYGYTF	TGTGCCAGCAGCCAAGACCGGGGGAGCTACTATGGCTACACCTTC
TRBV18	TRBJ1-1	.	.	14	CASSREQGYTEAFF	TGTGCCAGCTCTCGTGAACAGGGATACACTGAAGCTTTCTTT
TRBV5-4	TRBJ1-6	.	.	15	CASSLDAAAHSPLHF	TGTGCCAGCAGCTTGGATGCGGCGGCCCATTCACCCCTCCACTTT
TRBV27	TRBJ1-2	.	TRBD1	15	CASSTQQGFLGGYTF	TGTGCCAGCAGTACACAACAGGGGTTTTTGGGCGGCTACACCTTC
TRBV27	TRBJ1-2	few	TRBD1	16	CASRPGTGQLGEGYTF	TGTGCCAGCCGTCCCGGGACAGGACAACTAGGGGAAGGCTACACCTTC
TRBV19	TRBJ2-2	few	.	15	CASSIGSQGSGELFF	TGTGCCAGTAGTATAGGATCCCAGGGGTCCGGGGAGCTGTTTTTT
TRBV15	TRBJ2-5	.	.	15	CATSIGQQGQETQYF	TGTGCCACCAGCATCGGGCAGCAGGGGCAAGAGACCCAGTACTTC
TRBV20-1	TRBJ1-4	.	.	11	CSLETNEKLFF	TGCAGTCTAGAGACTAATGAAAAACTGTTTTTT
TRBV11-2	TRBJ2-2	.	TRBD2	16	CASSLLAGVGTGELFF	TGTGCCAGCAGCTTACTAGCGGGGGTTGGTACCGGGGAGCTGTTTTTT
TRBV7-8	TRBJ2-7	few	TRBD2	15	CASSPEGAGVYEQYF	TGTGCCAGCAGCCCCGAGGGAGCGGGAGTGTACGAGCAGTACTTC
TRBV14	TRBJ2-5	.	.	14	CASSQHRLQETQYF	TGTGCCAGCAGCCAGCACAGGTTACAAGAGACCCAGTACTTC
TRBV18	TRBJ1-5	.	.	14	CASSPGRGGQPQHF	TGTGCCAGCTCACCCGGGCGCGGGGGTCAGCCCCAGCATTTT
TRBV6-1	TRBJ1-1	.	.	14	CASSESVSTGEAFF	TGTGCCAGCAGTGAATCTGTTTCTACAGGGGAAGCTTTCTTT
TRBV30	TRBJ1-2	.	.	15	CAWSGEARGFYGYTF	TGTGCCTGGAGCGGGGAGGCGCGGGGCTTCTATGGCTACACCTTC
TRBV2	TRBJ2-5	.	.	11	CATTRLETQYF	TGTGCCACTACTCGGTTGGAGACCCAGTACTTC
TRBV3-1/TRBV3-2	TRBJ2-7	.	TRBD2	16	CASSRPGTSGTLEQYF	TGTGCCAGCAGCCGCCCAGGGACTAGCGGGACCCTTGAGCAGTACTTC
TRBV5-6	TRBJ2-1	.	TRBD1	15	CASSLDITGGNEQFF	TGTGCCAGCAGCTTGGATATAACAGGGGGCAATGAGCAGTTCTTC
TRBV24-1	TRBJ2-1	few	.	14	CATSDSRRPNEQFF	TGTGCCACCAGTGATTCAAGGAGACCCAATGAGCAGTTCTTC
TRBV5-4	TRBJ1-1	.	.	14	CASSWDFPNTEAFF	TGTGCCAGCAGCTGGGACTTCCCGAACACTGAAGCTTTCTTT
TRBV24-1	TRBJ2-1	.	TRBD2	15	CATAGGSGSYNEQFF	TGTGCCACCGCTGGCGGGAGCGGTTCCTACAATGAGCAGTTCTTC
TRBV2	TRBJ1-5	.	.	13	CACHRDSNQPQHF	TGTGCCTGCCACAGGGATTCCAATCAGCCCCAGCATTTT
TRBV5-8	TRBJ1-5	.	TRBD1	18	CASSRGRTGWLGNQPQHF	TGTGCCAGCAGCAGGGGAAGGACAGGGTGGTTGGGCAATCAGCCCCAGCATTTT